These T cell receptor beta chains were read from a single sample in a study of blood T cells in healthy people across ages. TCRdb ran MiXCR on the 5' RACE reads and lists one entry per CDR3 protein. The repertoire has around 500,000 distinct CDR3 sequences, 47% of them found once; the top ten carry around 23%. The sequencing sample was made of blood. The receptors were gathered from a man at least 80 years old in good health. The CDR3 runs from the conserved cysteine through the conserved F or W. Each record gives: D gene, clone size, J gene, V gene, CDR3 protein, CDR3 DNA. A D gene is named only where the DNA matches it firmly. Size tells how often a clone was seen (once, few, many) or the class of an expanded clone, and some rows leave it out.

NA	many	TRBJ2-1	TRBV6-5	CASIRDPSHPNEQFF	TGTGCCAGCATAAGGGACCCGTCTCATCCCAATGAGCAGTTCTTC
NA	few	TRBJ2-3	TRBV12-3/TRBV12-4	CASSLNSPLGQYF	TGTGCCAGCAGTTTAAACTCTCCCTTGGGGCAGTATTTT
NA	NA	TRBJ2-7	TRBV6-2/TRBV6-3	CASSYARDSYEQYF	TGTGCCAGCAGTTACGCCAGAGACTCCTACGAGCAGTACTTC
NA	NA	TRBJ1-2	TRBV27	CASSAHEANYGYTF	TGTGCCAGCAGTGCGCATGAAGCTAACTATGGCTACACCTTC
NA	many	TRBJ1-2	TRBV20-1	CTSGQRYGYTF	TGCACCTCCGGACAGCGTTATGGCTACACCTTC
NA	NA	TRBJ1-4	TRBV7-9	CASLGQTNEELFF	TGTGCCAGCCTAGGACAGACTAATGAAGAACTGTTTTTT
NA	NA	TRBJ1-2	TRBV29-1	CSVDLGSGGYTF	TGCAGCGTTGACTTGGGGTCTGGGGGCTACACCTTC
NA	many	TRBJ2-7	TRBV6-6	CASSYADRGGYEQYF	TGTGCCAGCAGTTACGCCGACCGAGGTGGCTACGAGCAGTACTTC
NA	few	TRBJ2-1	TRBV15	CATSISGTVSYNEQFF	TGTGCCACCAGCATTTCGGGCACAGTTTCCTACAATGAGCAGTTCTTC
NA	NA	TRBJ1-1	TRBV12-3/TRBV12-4	CASSLWQSMNTEAFF	TGTGCCAGCAGTTTGTGGCAGAGCATGAACACTGAAGCTTTCTTT
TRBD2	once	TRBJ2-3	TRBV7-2	CASSLVRGVADTQYF	TGTGCCAGCAGCTTAGTTCGGGGGGTTGCAGATACGCAGTATTTT
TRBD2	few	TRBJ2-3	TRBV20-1	CSAPDASTSGKTDTQYF	TGCAGTGCTCCCGACGCCTCGACTAGCGGGAAAACAGATACGCAGTATTTT
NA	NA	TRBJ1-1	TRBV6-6	CASSPKIGFEAFF	TGTGCCAGCAGCCCCAAAATTGGGTTTGAAGCTTTCTTT
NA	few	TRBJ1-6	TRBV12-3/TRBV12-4	CASSLALSGTRNSPLHF	TGTGCCAGCAGTTTAGCCCTCTCCGGGACAAGGAATTCACCCCTCCACTTT
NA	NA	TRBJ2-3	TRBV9	CASSVLGIGTDTQYF	TGTGCCAGCAGCGTCCTAGGGATTGGGACAGATACGCAGTATTTT
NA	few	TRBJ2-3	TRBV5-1	CASSSTLLTDTQYF	TGCGCCAGCAGCTCAACTCTCCTCACAGATACGCAGTATTTT
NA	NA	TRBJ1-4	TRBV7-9	CTSSPLGEREKLFF	TGTACCAGCAGCCCGCTAGGGGAACGGGAAAAACTGTTTTTT
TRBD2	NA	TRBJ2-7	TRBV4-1	CASGQPGLGSYEQYF	TGCGCCAGCGGCCAGCCCGGACTAGGGTCCTACGAGCAGTACTTC
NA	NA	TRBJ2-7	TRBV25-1	CTSSEYGAYEQYF	TGTACCAGCAGTGAATATGGGGCTTACGAGCAGTACTTC
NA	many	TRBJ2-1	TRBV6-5	CASSSGLAEPYNEQFF	TGTGCCAGCAGTTCAGGCCTAGCAGAACCCTACAATGAGCAGTTCTTC
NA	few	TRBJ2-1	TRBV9	CASSYTRGSGNEQFF	TGTGCCAGCAGCTACACCCGGGGGAGTGGGAATGAGCAGTTCTTC
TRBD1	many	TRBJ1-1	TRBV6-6	CASLSRGLGTEAFF	TGTGCCAGCCTCTCAAGGGGGCTGGGGACTGAAGCTTTCTTT
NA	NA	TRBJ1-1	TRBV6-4	CASSDRDNTEAFF	TGTGCCAGCAGTGACCGGGACAACACTGAAGCTTTCTTT
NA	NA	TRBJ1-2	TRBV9	CASSVFGLVEEGVRSNGYTF	TGTGCCAGCAGCGTTTTTGGCCTTGTCGAAGAGGGAGTACGATCCAATGGCTACACCTTC
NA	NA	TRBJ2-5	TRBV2	CASSSTRLAQETQYF	TGTGCCAGCAGTTCCACCCGGCTAGCTCAGGAGACCCAGTACTTC
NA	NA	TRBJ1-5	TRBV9	CASSVDENNPQHF	TGTGCCAGCAGCGTTGATGAAAATAACCCCCAGCATTTT
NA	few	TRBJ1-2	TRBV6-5	CASSRLGTYGYTF	TGCGCCAGCAGCAGACTCGGAACCTATGGCTACACCTTC
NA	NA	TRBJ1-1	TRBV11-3	CASSPGRARGTEAFF	TGTGCCAGCAGCCCCGGTAGGGCAAGAGGGACTGAAGCTTTCTTT
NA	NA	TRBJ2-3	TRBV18	CASSPEGSRRDTQYF	TGTGCCAGCTCACCAGAGGGAAGCCGGCGAGATACGCAGTATTTT
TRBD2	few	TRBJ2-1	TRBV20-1	CSARGTSAEVYNEQFF	TGCAGTGCTAGGGGGACTAGCGCGGAGGTCTACAATGAGCAGTTCTTC
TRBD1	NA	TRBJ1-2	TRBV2	CASSESGQGAGYTF	TGTGCCAGCAGTGAATCGGGACAGGGCGCAGGCTACACCTTC
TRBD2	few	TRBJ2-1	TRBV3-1	CASSRQLAGALSHNEQFF	TGTGCCAGCAGCCGCCAACTAGCGGGGGCCCTATCCCACAATGAGCAGTTCTTC
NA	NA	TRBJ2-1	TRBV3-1	CASSQGGGDAKFF	TGTGCCAGCAGCCAAGGAGGGGGGGACGCAAAGTTCTTC